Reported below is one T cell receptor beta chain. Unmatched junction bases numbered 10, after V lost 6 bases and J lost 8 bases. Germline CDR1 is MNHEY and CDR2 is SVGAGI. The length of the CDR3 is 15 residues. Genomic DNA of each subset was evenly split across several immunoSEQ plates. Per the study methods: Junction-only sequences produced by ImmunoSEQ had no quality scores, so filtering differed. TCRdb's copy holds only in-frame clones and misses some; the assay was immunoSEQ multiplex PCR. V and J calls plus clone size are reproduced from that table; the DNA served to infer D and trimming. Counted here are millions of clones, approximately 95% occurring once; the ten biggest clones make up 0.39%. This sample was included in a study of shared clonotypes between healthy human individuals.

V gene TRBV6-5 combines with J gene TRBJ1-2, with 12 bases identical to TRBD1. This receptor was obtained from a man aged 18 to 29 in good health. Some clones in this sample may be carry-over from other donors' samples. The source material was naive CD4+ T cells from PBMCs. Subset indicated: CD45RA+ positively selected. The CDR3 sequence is CASSRTGTGGDGYTF. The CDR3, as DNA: TGTGCCAGCAGCCGAACCGGGACAGGGGGCGACGGCTACACCTTC.